These 18 T cell receptor beta chains came from one sample sequenced in a study of OX40 agonist ivuxolimab in advanced cancers. Clones were sequenced by immunoSEQ multiplex PCR, and TCRdb holds only the in-frame ones, with some missing. The repertoire holds fewer than 90,000 clones, with approximately 80% as singletons. The material was CD4+ or CD8+ T cells sorted from blood, obtained in a trial of the OX40 agonist ivuxolimab. The receptors derive from an adult with an advanced solid tumor such as melanoma, head and neck, liver or kidney cancer.

J is TRBJ2-1 and V is TRBV11-3; unclear D gene. Trimming removed 0 bases at V and 4 bases at J, with 10 bases between. Germline loops: CDR1 SGHNT, CDR2 YENEEA. The CDR3 is 15 residues long. CDR3 in DNA: TGTGCCAGCAGCTTAGATCTCACCGGATACAATGAGCAGTTCTTC. Translating gives CASSLDLTGYNEQFF.

This clone was seen only once. The chain is built from TRBV10-3 and TRBJ2-1; TRBD2 matches 11 bases. Germline trimming cut 3 bases from V and 4 bases from J; bases unmatched to any gene: 5. Germline-derived CDR1 and CDR2 are ENHRY and SYGVKD. The CDR3 sequence is 16 residues long. The CDR3 DNA reads as TGTGCCATCAGTGAACTTAGCGGGGGGGCTTACAATGAGCAGTTCTTC. Its protein product is CAISELSGGAYNEQFF.

This chain joins TRBV11-3 and TRBJ2-1, with no clear D. Trimming took 2 bases from V and 8 from J, leaving 4 bases between them. Germline V CDR1 and CDR2: SGHNT, YENEEA. This CDR3 contains 11 residues. CDR3 sequence reads: CASSLLDEQFF. DNA for the CDR3: TGTGCCAGCAGCTTATTAGATGAGCAGTTCTTC.

This chain joins TRBV7-9 and TRBJ1-5; D possibly corresponds to TRBD1 (6 bases). V was pared by 3 bases and J by 0 bases, with 15 bases between. The CDR3 consists of 17 residues. CDR1 SEHNR and CDR2 FQNEAQ come from the germline V gene (reference sequence). The CDR3 nucleotides read TGTGCCAGCAGCTTGGGGTTGGGGGGCTATAGCAATCAGCCCCAGCATTTT. Its translation is CASSLGLGGYSNQPQHF.

The J gene is TRBJ1-4, the V gene TRBV25-1; D is perhaps TRBD1 (6 bases). The CDR3 totals 15 residues. Germline V CDR1 and CDR2: MGHDK, SYGVNS. Trimming cost V 8 bases and J 3 bases, with 16 bases left between them. The CDR3 region has the DNA TGTGCCAGCCGACAAGGGGGGGGTCCTAATGAAAAACTGTTTTTT. It is translated as CASRQGGGPNEKLFF.

V and J are TRBV5-1 and TRBJ2-7; 7 nucleotides match TRBD1. The CDR3 contains 13 residues. The V gene's germline CDR1 is SGHRS and CDR2 YFSETQ. V shed 4 bases, J shed 3 bases, and the junction held 4 bases outside the gene matches. DNA for the CDR3: TGCGCCAGCAGCCCCCGGGACAGCTACGAGCAGTACTTC. Its protein product is CASSPRDSYEQYF.

The CDR3 DNA follows: TGTGCCAGCAGCTTAGGCTTCAGCTCCTACGAGCAGTACTTC. Protein: CASSLGFSSYEQYF. This chain connects TRBV11-2 to TRBJ2-7; D gene ambiguous. The CDR3 contains 14 residues. V gave up 1 base and J gave up 0 bases, with 7 bases separating them. CDR1 and CDR2 (germline): SGHAT, FQNNGV.

The chain couples TRBV9 to TRBJ1-6, with D tentatively TRBD1 (5 bases). V was trimmed by 0 bases and J by 13 bases, leaving 11 bases between them. There are 13 residues in the CDR3. Germline CDR1 and CDR2: SGDLS and YYNGEE. The CDR3 coding sequence is TGTGCCAGCAGCGTAGTCGAAAGGGGCCCCCTCCACTTT. Its protein product is CASSVVERGPLHF.

The chain couples TRBV6-6 to TRBJ2-2, with D perhaps TRBD1 (6 bases). Trimming left V 7 bases short and J 6 bases short, with 12 bases between. CDR3 length equals 13 residues. Germline V CDR1 and CDR2: MNHNY, SVGAGI (reference sequence). This CDR3 reads CASKTQGPGELFF. The CDR3 DNA reads as TGTGCCAGCAAAACACAGGGTCCCGGGGAGCTGTTTTTT.

V is TRBV7-2 and J is TRBJ2-3, with TRBD1 as a possible D gene (5 bases). The CDR3 has 15 amino acids. Germline V gene lookup returns CDR1 SGHTA and CDR2 FQGNSA. V gave up 5 bases and J gave up 1 base, with 13 bases separating them. The CDR3 here is CASSPDSLGTDTQYF. The DNA for the CDR3 is TGTGCCAGCAGCCCCGACAGTTTGGGCACAGATACGCAGTATTTT.

This clone was recorded once. This chain uses TRBV19 with TRBJ2-7; 7 nucleotides line up with TRBD1. J gave up 2 bases and V 3 bases, and 1 base lay outside the gene matches. The CDR3 consists of 13 residues. CDR1 and CDR2 (germline): LNHDA, SQIVND (reference sequence). CDR3 in amino acids: CASSIQGAYEQYF. The CDR3 DNA sequence: TGTGCCAGTAGTATTCAGGGGGCCTACGAGCAGTACTTC.

The chain carries TRBV29-1 and TRBJ2-3, with unresolved D. The CDR3 is 13 residues long. V gave up 2 bases and J gave up 6 bases, with 12 bases separating them. Germline V lookup: CDR1 SQVTM, CDR2 ANQGSEA. This chain's CDR3 is CSVEKGLEDTQYF. CDR3 nucleotide sequence: TGCAGCGTTGAAAAGGGTTTGGAGGATACGCAGTATTTT.

V usage is TRBV7-2 and J usage is TRBJ2-2; D is ambiguous. CDR3 length: 13 residues. V lost 2 bases and J 4 bases, leaving 5 bases between the germline ends. The V gene's germline CDR1 is SGHTA and CDR2 FQGNSA. The CDR3 bases are TGTGCCAGCAGCTTAAAGCTCACCGGGGAGCTGTTTTTT. Its translation is CASSLKLTGELFF.

The chain employs TRBV7-2 and TRBJ1-1; unclear D gene. The length of the CDR3 is 12 residues. V gave up 8 bases and J gave up 0 bases, with 7 bases separating them. The germline CDR1 and CDR2 sequences are SGHTA and FQGNSA. The DNA of the CDR3 is TGTGCCAGCGGACGTATGAACACTGAAGCTTTCTTT. Translated, it gives CASGRMNTEAFF.

This clone has more than one count but fewer than ten. CDR3 nucleotide sequence: TGTGCCAGCAGCTTAGACAGGGGGAACACTGAAGCTTTCTTT. It is translated as CASSLDRGNTEAFF. The chain employs TRBV7-6 and TRBJ1-1; TRBD1 matches at 7 bases. Germline V gene sequence: CDR1 SGHVS, CDR2 FNYEAQ. V lost 1 base and J lost 1; bases outside the gene matches: 0. The CDR3 consists of 14 residues.

The chain uses TRBV19 and TRBJ1-2; tentatively, D is TRBD1 (5 bases). The CDR3 extends over 14 amino acids. Germline CDR1 is LNHDA and CDR2 is SQIVND (reference sequence). The V end was cut by 2 bases, the J end by 4 bases, with 11 bases between. DNA of the CDR3: TGTGCCAGTAGTATACAGGGTATGATCTATGGCTACACCTTC. This sequence encodes CASSIQGMIYGYTF.

The gene calls are TRBV5-1 and TRBJ2-5; 9 bases match TRBD1. Germline V CDR1 and CDR2: SGHRS, YFSETQ. The CDR3 runs 16 residues. V was pared by 4 bases and J by 5 bases, with 12 bases of the junction left unmatched. The CDR3 DNA reads TGCGCCAGCAGCCTCCGGGACAGGGATTCTTCCGAGACCCAGTACTTC. Amino acids: CASSLRDRDSSETQYF.

This chain links TRBV5-1 with TRBJ1-2, with D hard to call. CDR3 length equals 14 residues. Trimming stripped 0 bases from V and 1 base from J, with 7 bases between. Per germline, CDR1 SGHRS and CDR2 YFSETQ. CDR3 sequence: CASSLDALNYGYTF. The CDR3 DNA is TGCGCCAGCAGCTTGGATGCCCTTAACTATGGCTACACCTTC.